These 21 T cell receptor beta chains were all obtained from the same sample, sequenced in a study of blood T cell repertoires in COVID-19. Repertoires were generated with immunoSEQ multiplex PCR, while TCRdb's copy carries only in-frame clones and drops some. This sample yields 29,000 or so clones, of which 92% are seen a single time; more than 2% belongs to the top ten. Sequencing used peripheral blood. The receptor set was obtained from a man in his fifties with active COVID-19.

The chain combines TRBV27 with TRBJ2-7, with 7 bases identical to TRBD2. After removal of 5 bases from V and 6 bases from J, the junction contained 13 bases not matched to a gene. Germline values: CDR1 MNHEY, CDR2 SMNVEV (reference sequence). The CDR3 covers 15 residues. CDR3 loop: CASSRNWDYGSEQYF. CDR3 DNA sequence: TGTGCCAGCAGTCGCAACTGGGACTATGGCTCCGAGCAGTACTTC.

The chain is built from TRBV27 and TRBJ2-2, with 10 bases fitting TRBD2. Germline CDR1 reads MNHEY; CDR2 reads SMNVEV (reference sequence). V dropped 6 bases and J dropped 4; count of bases not matched to a gene: 5. The CDR3 consists of 15 residues. Written as DNA, the CDR3 is TGTGCCAGCAGGATACTAGCGGGATTCACCGGGGAGCTGTTTTTT. Translating it yields CASRILAGFTGELFF.

This chain joins TRBV7-8 and TRBJ2-1; 10 nucleotides agree with TRBD2. The CDR3 is made up of 13 amino acids. V shed 1 base, J shed 15 bases, and the junction held 6 bases outside the gene matches. Germline values: CDR1 SGHVS, CDR2 FQNEAQ. CDR3 region: CASSLGLAGPRFF. For the CDR3, the DNA is TGTGCCAGCAGCTTAGGACTAGCGGGCCCCCGGTTCTTC.

Only one count was recorded for this clone. This chain uses TRBV28 with TRBJ2-5; tentative D call: TRBD1 (5 bases). CDR1 and CDR2 from the germline V gene are MDHEN and SYDVKM. The V end was cut by 0 bases, the J end by 5 bases, with 10 bases between. The CDR3 length is 14 residues. The CDR3 here is CASSLWDTGETQYF. In DNA, the CDR3 is TGTGCCAGCAGTTTATGGGACACCGGGGAGACCCAGTACTTC.

Here the CDR3 reads CASSQQGYPRNQPQHF. The CDR3 DNA is TGTGCCAGCAGCCAACAGGGTTACCCAAGGAATCAGCCCCAGCATTTT. The V gene is TRBV7-4, the J gene TRBJ1-5, with D perhaps matching TRBD1 (6 bases). CDR1 SGHVT and CDR2 SQSDAQ come from the germline V gene. V lost 5 bases and J 4 bases, leaving 18 bases between the germline ends. This CDR3 region has 16 residues.

The rearrangement links TRBV5-5 to TRBJ1-2; possibly TRBD1 for D (5 bases). The V end lost 5 bases, the J end lost 4 bases, and 18 bases lay between the germline ends. The germline V gene has CDR1 SGHKS and CDR2 YYEKEE (reference sequence). The CDR3 contains 15 residues. The CDR3 nucleotides read TGTGCCAGCAGAAGCGATTGGGGGGTGAGCTATGGCTACACCTTC. Translating it yields CASRSDWGVSYGYTF.

This clone was detected once. CDR3 DNA sequence: TGTGCCTGGAGTGACAGGGGAAATCAGCCCCAGCATTTT. It translates to CAWSDRGNQPQHF. V gene TRBV30 combines with J gene TRBJ1-5; the match to TRBD1 covers 7 bases. Germline assignment: CDR1 GTSNPN and CDR2 SVGIG (reference sequence). This CDR3 contains 13 residues. Germline trimming cut 1 base from V and 4 bases from J; bases unmatched to any gene: 1.

This sequence joins TRBV19 and TRBJ1-1; D is undetermined. Germline assignment: CDR1 LNHDA and CDR2 SQIVND (reference sequence). V was shortened by 6 bases and J by 8 bases, with 10 bases between the two germline ends. This CDR3 comprises 11 residues. The CDR3 reads CASSHGREAFF. The CDR3 DNA follows: TGTGCCAGTAGCCACGGGAGGGAAGCTTTCTTT.

The rearrangement joins TRBV29-1 to TRBJ1-2; TRBD1 agrees at 7 bases. After removal of 4 bases from V and 8 bases from J, the junction contained 7 bases not matched to a gene. Germline assignment: CDR1 SQVTM and CDR2 ANQGSEA. The CDR3 has 12 amino acids. CDR3 coding DNA: TGCAGCGTTGGAGGGGGCGCGGGAGGCTACACCTTC. This encodes CSVGGGAGGYTF.

In its sample, this clone was seen a few times. The chain carries TRBV7-7 and TRBJ2-2; 14 bases fit TRBD2. Losses at the gene ends were 4 bases for V and 5 bases for J; bases not matched to a gene: 3. The CDR3 runs to 16 residues. Germline V gene sequence: CDR1 SSHAT, CDR2 FNYEAQ (reference sequence). The CDR3 reads CASSSGLAGVTGELFF. CDR3 DNA: TGTGCCAGCAGCTCGGGACTAGCGGGAGTTACCGGGGAGCTGTTTTTT.

V usage is TRBV4-1 and J usage is TRBJ2-3; 11 positions agree with TRBD2. The CDR3 contains 14 residues. Germline CDR1 MGHRA, CDR2 YSYEKL. V lost 0 bases, J lost 11 bases, and 4 bases stayed unmatched. The chain's CDR3 is CASSQELAGGKQYF. The CDR3 region has the DNA TGCGCCAGCAGCCAAGAGCTAGCGGGGGGTAAGCAGTATTTT.

This clone was observed once. The V and J genes are TRBV28 and TRBJ1-1; TRBD1 matches 10 bases. Germline loops: CDR1 MDHEN, CDR2 SYDVKM. The V and J ends lost 6 bases and 6 bases, in that order; junction bases with no gene match: 7. This CDR3 region has 14 residues. CDR3 sequence (DNA): TGTGCCAGCAGCCGGACAGGGGGAGGTGCTGAAGCTTTCTTT. Translation gives CASSRTGGGAEAFF.

The V call is TRBV29-1, the J call TRBJ1-2, with TRBD1 as a possible D gene (5 bases). There are 11 residues in the CDR3. Trimming took off 3 bases at V and 8 bases at J, with 10 bases between the two ends. CDR1 and CDR2 from the germline V gene are SQVTM and ANQGSEA. Here the CDR3 reads CSVEGEVGYTF. The CDR3 nucleotides are TGCAGCGTTGAGGGGGAGGTCGGCTACACCTTC.

The CDR3 DNA follows: TGTGCCAGCAGCGCACTAAGACTAGCGGGAGAGAGCGGCTACGAGCAGTACTTC. Translation gives CASSALRLAGESGYEQYF. The rearrangement joins TRBV25-1 to TRBJ2-7; 12 bases line up with TRBD2. The length of the CDR3 is 18 residues. V dropped 6 bases and J dropped 3; count of bases not matched to a gene: 15. Per the germline V gene, CDR1 is MGHDK and CDR2 is SYGVNS.

J is TRBJ1-2 and V is TRBV18; 8 bases match TRBD1. Germline values: CDR1 KGHSH, CDR2 LQKENI. Losses at the gene ends were 3 bases for V and 0 bases for J; bases not matched to a gene: 6. The CDR3 covers 16 residues. CDR3 coding DNA: TGTGCCAGCTCACCGGGACAGGCGAAAGCTAACTATGGCTACACCTTC. As protein: CASSPGQAKANYGYTF. The variable domain in full, completed from reference TRBV18 and TRBJ1-2, reads NAGVMQNPRHLVRRRGQEARLRCSPMKGHSHVYWYRQLPEEGLKFMVYLQKENIIDESGMPKERFSAEFPKEGPSILRIQQVVRGDSAAYFCASSPGQAKANYGYTFGSGTRLTVV.

The chain carries TRBV9 and TRBJ2-1; 14 bases fit TRBD2. The germline CDR1 and CDR2 sequences are SGDLS and YYNGEE. There are 17 residues in the CDR3. V trimming: 3 bases; J trimming: 6 bases; junction bases outside the gene matches: 8. CDR3 nucleotide sequence: TGTGCCAGCAGCGAACACAGCGGGACTAGCGGGGGCAATGAGCAGTTCTTC. Its protein product is CASSEHSGTSGGNEQFF.

This clone was picked up a small number of times. The chain uses TRBV5-4 and TRBJ2-5, with D perhaps matching TRBD1 (6 bases). Germline V gene lookup returns CDR1 SGHNT and CDR2 YYREEE (reference sequence). The CDR3 extends over 11 amino acids. The CDR3 here is CGEQGQETQYF. The CDR3 DNA is TGTGGGGAACAGGGACAAGAGACCCAGTACTTC.

This chain uses TRBV20-1 with TRBJ1-2, with D unclear. Deletions cut 3 bases from V and 2 bases from J, with 13 bases between. The CDR3 runs to 14 residues. Germline V gene lookup returns CDR1 DFQATT and CDR2 SNEGSKA (reference sequence). The chain's CDR3 is CSASIGRLNYGYTF. The CDR3 DNA is TGCAGTGCTAGTATCGGCAGACTAAACTATGGCTACACCTTC.

V and J are TRBV6-6 and TRBJ1-2; 9 positions agree with TRBD1. This CDR3 is 15 amino acids long. Looked up from germline, CDR1 is MNHNY and CDR2 is SVGAGI (reference sequence). Trimming took 5 bases from V and 7 from J; bases not matched to a gene: 11. The CDR3 DNA reads TGTGCCAGCAGTAAGCCGGGACAGGGATTGACTGGCTACACCTTC. This gives the protein CASSKPGQGLTGYTF.

CDR3 in amino acids: CASSFGQAGVGGETQYF. The CDR3 nucleotides read TGTGCCAGCAGTTTTGGACAGGCCGGAGTAGGCGGAGAGACCCAGTACTTC. The chain uses TRBV28 and TRBJ2-5; 7 nucleotides line up with TRBD1. Germline values: CDR1 MDHEN, CDR2 SYDVKM. The CDR3 covers 17 residues. V lost 3 bases to trimming and J lost 4 bases; unmatched junction nucleotides: 14.

The chain combines TRBV7-9 with TRBJ2-3; maybe TRBD2 (6 bases). CDR1 is SEHNR and CDR2 is FQNEAQ in the germline V gene (reference sequence). The CDR3 runs 15 residues. Trimming stripped 5 bases from V and 3 bases from J, with 15 bases between. The DNA of the CDR3 is TGTGCCAGCAGCCCCTTTGCGGGAACGACAGATACGCAGTATTTT. Residues: CASSPFAGTTDTQYF.